The next 24 T cell receptor beta chains were all read from a single sample in a study of T cell responses to AZD1222 COVID-19 vaccine. The method was immunoSEQ multiplex PCR; TCRdb's version includes in-frame clones alone and lacks a portion of them. The sample gives 150,000 to 200,000 clones, approximately 93% of which show up once; about 3.9% is in the top ten. The sequenced sample was peripheral blood, obtained on day 0 of AZD1222 vaccination. Source of these receptors: an adult in good health.

The DNA of the CDR3 is TGTGCCAGCAGCGCCTGGAATGGAGTTTCGAACACTGAAGCTTTCTTT. This codes for CASSAWNGVSNTEAFF. The V gene is TRBV9, the J gene TRBJ1-1; D call uncertain. Trimming stripped 3 bases from V and 1 base from J, with 16 bases between. The CDR3 has 16 residues. Germline V lookup: CDR1 SGDLS, CDR2 YYNGEE.

The chain is built from TRBV2 and TRBJ1-5; no reliable D call. Per germline, CDR1 SNHLY and CDR2 FYNNEI. Trimming cost V 7 bases and J 0 bases, with 13 bases left between them. The CDR3 consists of 15 residues. CDR3 sequence (DNA): TGTGCCAGCACGCAGGTCCGATATAGCAATCAGCCCCAGCATTTT. This gives the protein CASTQVRYSNQPQHF.

The gene calls are TRBV6-5 and TRBJ1-2; 7 bases align to TRBD1. The CDR3 has 13 amino acids. Germline V gene data show CDR1 as MNHEY and CDR2 as SVGAGI. Losses at the gene ends were 6 bases for V and 4 bases for J; bases not matched to a gene: 5. Written as DNA, the CDR3 is TGTGCCAGCAGCCGGGACAGCCTCTATGGCTACACCTTC. Amino acid sequence: CASSRDSLYGYTF.

The chain carries TRBV19 and TRBJ2-7; 8 positions agree with TRBD1. Trimming took 3 bases from V and 1 from J; bases not matched to a gene: 5. Germline CDR1 and CDR2: LNHDA and SQIVND (reference sequence). This CDR3 has 15 residues. CDR3 region: CASSMGTGRSYEQYF. CDR3 nucleotides: TGTGCCAGTAGTATGGGGACAGGCAGATCCTACGAGCAGTACTTC.

This sequence joins TRBV3-1 (or the pseudogene TRBV3-2) and TRBJ1-3; possibly TRBD1 for D (5 bases). CDR3 length: 14 amino acids. CDR1 and CDR2 from the germline V gene are LGHDT and YNNKEL (reference sequence). The ends were cut back, 4 bases at V and 0 bases at J, with 7 bases in the middle. The CDR3 here is CASSRGNSGNTIYF. As DNA, the CDR3 is TGTGCCAGCAGCCGGGGGAACTCTGGAAACACCATATATTTT.

The chain is built from TRBV4-1 and TRBJ1-3; D not resolved. V gave up 0 bases and J gave up 0 bases, with 9 bases separating them. The CDR3 totals 16 residues. Germline V gene data show CDR1 as MGHRA and CDR2 as YSYEKL. DNA for the CDR3: TGCGCCAGCAGCCAAGACCCGACACGCTCTGGAAACACCATATATTTT. Its protein is CASSQDPTRSGNTIYF.

The chain links TRBV3-1 (or the pseudogene TRBV3-2) to TRBJ2-1; D not certain. Trimming left V 1 base short and J 6 bases short, with 10 bases between. Per the germline V gene, CDR1 is LGHDT and CDR2 is YNNKEL (reference sequence). The CDR3 totals 14 residues. CDR3 region: CASSQVDLSNEQFF. The CDR3 DNA sequence: TGTGCCAGCAGCCAAGTGGATCTGAGCAATGAGCAGTTCTTC.

This chain links TRBV3-1 (or the pseudogene TRBV3-2) with TRBJ2-7, with TRBD2 matching over 9 bases. The CDR3 consists of 15 residues. Germline CDR1 LGHDT, CDR2 YNNKEL (reference sequence). The junction had 2 bases not matched to a gene; V was cut back by 2 bases and J by 0 bases. The CDR3 loop reads CASSQLSGGSYEQYF. CDR3 bases: TGTGCCAGCAGCCAACTTAGCGGGGGCTCCTACGAGCAGTACTTC.

The chain links TRBV18 to TRBJ2-7; D could derive from TRBD1 or TRBD2 (5 bases each). CDR1 and CDR2 from the germline V gene are KGHSH and LQKENI. The CDR3 sequence is 14 residues long. Trimming took 8 bases from V and 2 from J, leaving 16 bases between them. In nucleotides, the CDR3 is TGTGCCAGCCACGCAACGGGGCCAACCTACGAGCAGTACTTC. Translating gives CASHATGPTYEQYF.

This sequence joins TRBV18 and TRBJ2-7; 7 positions match TRBD1. CDR1 KGHSH and CDR2 LQKENI come from the germline V gene. Trimming removed 3 bases from V and 2 bases from J; junction bases left unmatched: 13. This CDR3 has 17 amino acids. CDR3 amino acids: CASSPQHTGEFTYEQYF. The CDR3 DNA sequence: TGTGCCAGCTCACCCCAGCATACAGGGGAATTTACCTACGAGCAGTACTTC.

V gene TRBV6-5 combines with J gene TRBJ1-5; possible D gene TRBD1, 5 bases. In germline, CDR1 is MNHEY, CDR2 SVGAGI. The CDR3 totals 13 residues. Trimming removed 7 bases at V and 5 bases at J, with 12 bases between. DNA for the CDR3: TGTGCCAGCACAAACACAGGTTATCAGCCCCAGCATTTT. It encodes CASTNTGYQPQHF.

The chain is built from TRBV19 and TRBJ1-2, with 7 bases lining up with TRBD1. J lost 8 bases, V lost 1 base, and 10 bases had no gene match. The length of the CDR3 is 15 residues. Germline assignment: CDR1 LNHDA and CDR2 SQIVND (reference sequence). CDR3 nucleotide sequence: TGTGCCAGTAGTATAGCCGGGACAGCCTACGGGGGCTACACCTTC. Its protein is CASSIAGTAYGGYTF.

V and J are TRBV6-6 and TRBJ1-6; tentative D call: TRBD1 (6 bases). V was cut by 6 bases and J by 5 bases, with 11 bases left in between. Germline CDR1 and CDR2: MNHNY and SVGAGI (reference sequence). The CDR3 runs to 14 residues. The CDR3 region is CASRTGQNNSPLHF. The CDR3 DNA follows: TGTGCCAGCAGAACCGGACAGAATAATTCACCCCTCCACTTT.

The chain links TRBV11-2 to TRBJ1-3; no clear D gene. Germline V gene sequence: CDR1 SGHAT, CDR2 FQNNGV. Trimming stripped 0 bases from V and 4 bases from J, with 4 bases between. The CDR3 loop spans 13 amino acids. The DNA for the CDR3 is TGTGCCAGCAGCTTAGATCGGGGAAACACCATATATTTT. It yields the protein CASSLDRGNTIYF.

V and J are TRBV11-3 and TRBJ1-1; D uncertain. CDR3 length equals 13 residues. CDR1 is SGHNT, CDR2 YENEEA, per germline. Trimming cost V 0 bases and J 5 bases, with 7 bases left between them. Written as DNA, the CDR3 is TGTGCCAGCAGCTTAGAACGTGGGACTGAAGCTTTCTTT. As protein: CASSLERGTEAFF.

This sequence joins TRBV7-2 and TRBJ1-2; 7 positions agree with TRBD1. The CDR3 is 17 amino acids. Trimming cost V 2 bases and J 7 bases; bases outside gene matches: 16. CDR1 is SGHTA and CDR2 is FQGNSA in the germline V gene. The CDR3 DNA reads TGTGCCAGCAGCTTAATTCCCAGGGGGTCGAGTAGTGGTGGCTACACCTTC. This sequence encodes CASSLIPRGSSSGGYTF.

J is TRBJ1-1 and V is TRBV6-5, with D hard to call. This CDR3 spans 14 amino acids. Germline V gene data show CDR1 as MNHEY and CDR2 as SVGAGI. Trimming pared 6 bases from V and 1 base from J, leaving 12 bases between. The CDR3: CASRAGRRNTEAFF. DNA for the CDR3: TGTGCCAGCAGGGCCGGGAGGAGGAACACTGAAGCTTTCTTT.

This clone came up once. The chain uses TRBV18 and TRBJ1-2; tentatively, D is TRBD1 (6 bases). Trimming took 2 bases from V and 2 from J, leaving 9 bases between them. There are 14 residues in the CDR3. Germline CDR1 and CDR2: KGHSH and LQKENI. In nucleotides, the CDR3 is TGTGCCAGCTCACCAGAGGACAGCAACTATGGCTACACCTTC. Encoded protein: CASSPEDSNYGYTF.

The chain has TRBV5-1 and TRBJ1-1; D not certain. CDR3 length equals 16 residues. Germline CDR1 reads SGHRS; CDR2 reads YFSETQ. V was shortened by 3 bases and J by 3 bases, with 18 bases between the two germline ends. The CDR3 DNA follows: TGCGCCAGCAGCTCCAGTTACCTAACTAAAGACACTGAAGCTTTCTTT. Translation: CASSSSYLTKDTEAFF.

This clone was recorded a few times. The chain has TRBV7-8 and TRBJ1-1; the match to TRBD1 covers 7 bases. From germline, CDR1 is SGHVS and CDR2 FQNEAQ. The V segment lost 1 base and the J segment 0 bases; nucleotides outside the gene matches: 2. The CDR3 is 15 residues long. CDR3 in amino acids: CASSLGGGLNTEAFF. The CDR3 coding sequence is TGTGCCAGCAGCTTAGGAGGGGGCCTGAACACTGAAGCTTTCTTT.

J is TRBJ2-7 and V is TRBV30, with D uncertain. Germline lookup yields CDR1 GTSNPN and CDR2 SVGIG (reference sequence). Trimming took 1 base from V and 3 from J, leaving 7 bases between them. This CDR3 comprises 12 residues. CDR3 residues: CAWSGAGYEQYF. Here the CDR3 DNA reads TGTGCCTGGAGTGGAGCAGGCTACGAGCAGTACTTC.

The CDR3 DNA sequence: TGTGCCAGCAGCTTAGAAATAGCGGGAAGGCACAATGAGCAGTTCTTC. Its protein is CASSLEIAGRHNEQFF. The chain carries TRBV7-9 and TRBJ2-1; 8 bases match TRBD2. CDR3 size: 16 residues. Germline V gives CDR1 SEHNR, CDR2 FQNEAQ (reference sequence). The V gene end was trimmed by 1 base and the J gene end by 5 bases; junction bases not matched to a gene: 7.

This clone was seen a single time. J is TRBJ1-4 and V is TRBV4-1; D possibly corresponds to TRBD1 (5 bases). Per germline, CDR1 MGHRA and CDR2 YSYEKL. CDR3 length: 15 amino acids. The ends were cut back, 6 bases at V and 4 bases at J, with 15 bases in the middle. The CDR3 sequence is CASRTIGRGNEKLFF. The CDR3 DNA sequence: TGCGCCAGCAGAACGATCGGAAGGGGTAATGAAAAACTGTTTTTT.

This chain joins TRBV7-2 and TRBJ2-5; D gene unclear. Per germline, CDR1 SGHTA and CDR2 FQGNSA. The length of the CDR3 is 16 residues. Trimming left V 5 bases short and J 3 bases short, with 19 bases between. The CDR3 DNA reads as TGTGCCAGCAGCCCACGTTTAGGTACTGGAAAAGAGACCCAGTACTTC. Translating it yields CASSPRLGTGKETQYF.